The rows below give T cell receptor beta chains drawn from one sample of a study of TIL therapy for anti-PD-1-resistant metastatic lung cancer. Sequencing used immunoSEQ multiplex PCR; TCRdb keeps in-frame clones, though not all of them. The sample shows under 100,000 clones, about three fifths of them seen only once. Specimen: tumor tissue, collected at baseline. These receptors came from a person aged 25-85 years with non-small cell lung cancer. CDR3s include the opening cysteine and the closing phenylalanine or tryptophan. The D gene is left open where the match is weak. Clone sizes are given selectively: once, few, many, or a class where the clone is expanded.

V	D	J	size	CDR3	DNA
TRBV10-3	NA	TRBJ1-4	NA	CAISESPGVNEKLFF	TGTGCCATCAGTGAGTCGCCGGGGGTTAATGAAAAACTGTTTTTT
TRBV5-1	TRBD1	TRBJ2-1	once	CASSLRQGYNEQFF	TGCGCCAGCAGCTTGAGACAGGGCTACAATGAGCAGTTCTTC
TRBV7-8	NA	TRBJ1-1	NA	CASSLFVVNTEAFF	TGTGCCAGCAGCTTATTTGTTGTTAACACTGAAGCTTTCTTT
TRBV20-1	NA	TRBJ2-5	NA	CSASGASETQYF	TGCAGTGCTAGTGGTGCTTCAGAGACCCAGTACTTC
TRBV28	NA	TRBJ1-6	NA	CASRGGSSYNSPLHF	TGTGCCAGCAGGGGCGGGAGCTCCTATAATTCACCCCTCCACTTT
TRBV7-6	TRBD1	TRBJ2-1	NA	CASRPDRDRNEQFF	TGTGCCAGCAGACCGGACAGGGACCGCAATGAGCAGTTCTTC
TRBV6-5	TRBD2	TRBJ2-7	NA	CASSYLPGGVYEQYF	TGTGCCAGCAGTTACTTACCGGGAGGGGTCTACGAGCAGTACTTC
TRBV19	NA	TRBJ1-2	NA	CASRDSLFYGYTF	TGTGCCAGTAGGGACTCCCTGTTTTATGGCTACACCTTC
TRBV10-3	TRBD1	TRBJ2-5	NA	CAISESNRGEQGTQYF	TGTGCCATCAGTGAGTCAAACAGGGGAGAGCAAGGGACCCAGTACTTC
TRBV9	TRBD1	TRBJ2-7	NA	CASSPDRGYEQYF	TGTGCCAGCAGCCCGGACAGGGGGTACGAGCAGTACTTC
TRBV9	NA	TRBJ2-2	NA	CASSVSATNTGELFF	TGTGCCAGCAGCGTAAGCGCCACGAACACCGGGGAGCTGTTTTTT
TRBV2	NA	TRBJ1-5	NA	CASQQDEGGNQPQHF	TGTGCCAGTCAACAGGATGAGGGGGGCAATCAGCCCCAGCATTTT
TRBV28	NA	TRBJ1-1	NA	CASTQGAGDPRGAFF	TGTGCCAGCACCCAAGGGGCAGGGGACCCTAGGGGAGCTTTCTTT
TRBV10-3	NA	TRBJ2-1	NA	CAITPGLGNYNEQFF	TGTGCCATCACACCCGGGTTGGGCAACTACAATGAGCAGTTCTTC
TRBV11-2	NA	TRBJ2-4	NA	CASSLGGNIQYF	TGTGCCAGCAGCTTGGGAGGAAACATTCAGTACTTC
TRBV5-1	NA	TRBJ1-1	few	CASSLATVNTEAFF	TGCGCCAGCAGCTTGGCCACCGTGAACACTGAAGCTTTCTTT
TRBV9	NA	TRBJ2-2	NA	CASSVLRGELFF	TGTGCCAGCAGCGTCCTCCGCGGGGAGCTGTTTTTT
TRBV30	NA	TRBJ1-1	few	CAWSLNTEAFF	TGTGCCTGGAGCTTGAACACTGAAGCTTTCTTT
TRBV7-8	NA	TRBJ1-5	large	CASSLEWGGRNQPQHF	TGTGCCAGCAGCTTAGAGTGGGGGGGTCGCAATCAGCCCCAGCATTTT
TRBV2	NA	TRBJ2-5	NA	CASRTPGEETQYF	TGTGCCAGCCGGACACCCGGGGAGGAGACCCAGTACTTC
TRBV28	NA	TRBJ1-2	once	CASNRPNYGYTF	TGTGCCAGCAATAGACCGAACTATGGCTACACCTTC
TRBV5-1	TRBD2	TRBJ2-1	NA	CASEGFSGKSYNEQFF	TGCGCCAGCGAAGGGTTCAGCGGGAAAAGCTACAATGAGCAGTTCTTC
TRBV19	TRBD1	TRBJ1-2	NA	CASSMGQGQDGYTF	TGTGCCAGTAGTATGGGACAGGGCCAGGATGGCTACACCTTC